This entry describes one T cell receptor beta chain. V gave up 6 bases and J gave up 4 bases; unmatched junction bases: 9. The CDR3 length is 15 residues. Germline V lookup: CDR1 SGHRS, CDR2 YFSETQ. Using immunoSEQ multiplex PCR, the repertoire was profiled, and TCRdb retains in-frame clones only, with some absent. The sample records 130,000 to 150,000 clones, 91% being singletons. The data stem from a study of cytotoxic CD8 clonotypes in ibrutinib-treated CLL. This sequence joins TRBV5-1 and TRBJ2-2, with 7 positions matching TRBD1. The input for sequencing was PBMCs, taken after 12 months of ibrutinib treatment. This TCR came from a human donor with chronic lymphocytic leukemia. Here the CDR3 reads CASTRQGGSTGELFF. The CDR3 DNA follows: TGCGCCAGCACCCGACAGGGCGGTAGCACCGGGGAGCTGTTTTTT.